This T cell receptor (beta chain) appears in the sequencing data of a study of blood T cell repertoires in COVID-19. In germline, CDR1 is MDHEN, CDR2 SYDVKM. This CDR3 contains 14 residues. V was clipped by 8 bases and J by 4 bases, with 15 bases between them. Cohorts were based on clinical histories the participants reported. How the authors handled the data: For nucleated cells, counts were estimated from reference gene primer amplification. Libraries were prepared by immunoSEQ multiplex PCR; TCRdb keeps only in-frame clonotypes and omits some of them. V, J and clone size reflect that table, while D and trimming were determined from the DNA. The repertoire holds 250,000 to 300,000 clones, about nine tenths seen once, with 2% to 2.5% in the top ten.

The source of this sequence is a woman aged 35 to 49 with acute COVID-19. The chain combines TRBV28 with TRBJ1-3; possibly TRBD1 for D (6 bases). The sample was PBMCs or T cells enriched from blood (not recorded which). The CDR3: CASFHRQAGNTIYF. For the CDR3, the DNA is TGTGCCAGCTTCCATAGACAGGCGGGAAACACCATATATTTT.